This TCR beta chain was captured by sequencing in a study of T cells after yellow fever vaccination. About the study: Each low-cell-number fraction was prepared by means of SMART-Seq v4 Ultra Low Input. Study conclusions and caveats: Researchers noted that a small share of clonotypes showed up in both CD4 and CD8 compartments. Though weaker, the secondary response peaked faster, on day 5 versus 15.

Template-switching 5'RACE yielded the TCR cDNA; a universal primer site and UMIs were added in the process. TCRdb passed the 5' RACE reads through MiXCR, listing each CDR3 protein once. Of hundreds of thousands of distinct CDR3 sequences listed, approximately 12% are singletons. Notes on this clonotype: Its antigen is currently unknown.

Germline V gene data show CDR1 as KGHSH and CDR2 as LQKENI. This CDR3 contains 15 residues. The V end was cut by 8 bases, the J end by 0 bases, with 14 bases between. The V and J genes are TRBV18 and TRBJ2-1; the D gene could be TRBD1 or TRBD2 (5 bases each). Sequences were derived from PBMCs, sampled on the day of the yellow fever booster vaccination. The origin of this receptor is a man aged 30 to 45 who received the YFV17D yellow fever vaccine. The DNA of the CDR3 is TGTGCCAGCGGATCCGGGACGGTCTCCTACAATGAGCAGTTCTTC. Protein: CASGSGTVSYNEQFF.